The entry below describes one T cell receptor (beta chain). The target antigen is unknown. Clones were sequenced by immunoSEQ multiplex PCR, and TCRdb holds only the in-frame ones, with some missing. The data contain 120,000 or so clones, roughly 90% of them seen just once; the ten biggest clones take up approximately 8%. These data are taken from a study of T cell responses to AZD1222 COVID-19 vaccine. V was shortened by 2 bases and J by 3 bases, with 14 bases between the two germline ends. This CDR3 region has 15 residues. Germline values: CDR1 SGHDN, CDR2 FVKESK. Overall study results and limits: Clonal diversity was possibly underestimated, and white British individuals and females predominated among donors. After two AZD1222 doses, spike-specific TCR breadth and depth rose versus day 0.

The clonotype was recovered from an adult who received the AZD1222 COVID-19 vaccine. The chain is built from TRBV14 and TRBJ2-7; D remains unclear. Specimen: peripheral blood, collected 28 days after the second AZD1222 dose. The CDR3 DNA sequence: TGTGCCAGCAGCCAAAGAAGCCAGACAATCTACGAGCAGTACTTC. Amino acids: CASSQRSQTIYEQYF. The whole variable domain, remainder taken from reference TRBV14 and TRBJ2-7, is EAGVTQFPSHSVIEKGQTVTLRCDPISGHDNLYWYRRVMGKEIKFLLHFVKESKQDESGMPNNRFLAERTGGTYSTLKVQPAELEDSGVYFCASSQRSQTIYEQYFGPGTRLTVT.